These 27 T cell receptor beta chains originate from one sample sequenced in a study of blood T cell repertoires in COVID-19. Assay: immunoSEQ multiplex PCR; the TCRdb copy retains only in-frame clones and omits some. The data show tens of thousands of clones, more than 80% seen once. The sequenced sample consisted of peripheral blood. The receptor source for this set is a human donor with active COVID-19. The donor label of this sample is uncertain.

The J gene is TRBJ1-1, the V gene TRBV19; maybe TRBD1 (5 bases). Germline V gene lookup returns CDR1 LNHDA and CDR2 SQIVND (reference sequence). V lost 10 bases to trimming and J lost 0 bases, with 18 bases between them. The CDR3 is 15 amino acids. The CDR3: CAILAGHPMNTEAFF. The CDR3 nucleotides read TGTGCCATCTTGGCTGGACATCCGATGAACACTGAAGCTTTCTTT. Variable domain in full (rest from reference TRBV19 and TRBJ1-1): DGGITQSPKYLFRKEGQNVTLSCEQNLNHDAMYWYRQDPGQGLRLIYYSQIVNDFQKGDIAEGYSVSREKKESFPLTVTSAQKNPTAFYLCAILAGHPMNTEAFFGQGTRLTVV.

The sample holds one count of this clone. DNA for the CDR3: TGTGCCTGGAGTGTTAACAATGAGCAGTTCTTC. Translated: CAWSVNNEQFF. The chain uses TRBV30 and TRBJ2-1; D is unclear. This CDR3 spans 11 amino acids. Germline CDR1 and CDR2: GTSNPN and SVGIG (reference sequence). V was pared by 0 bases and J by 5 bases, with 2 bases between.

This chain connects TRBV9 to TRBJ1-2, with TRBD1 matching 10 bases. Trimming took 0 bases from V and 5 from J; bases not matched to a gene: 1. The CDR3 is made up of 14 amino acids. CDR1 SGDLS and CDR2 YYNGEE come from the germline V gene. CDR3 bases: TGTGCCAGCAGCGTAGGGACAGGGGGGTATGGCTACACCTTC. The encoded protein is CASSVGTGGYGYTF.

The V gene is TRBV19, the J gene TRBJ2-1; TRBD2 matches 9 bases. Germline-derived CDR1 and CDR2 are LNHDA and SQIVND (reference sequence). V was clipped by 7 bases and J by 4 bases; unmatched bases: 14. CDR3 size: 17 residues. This CDR3 is CASMVASGTPHYNEQFF. Written as DNA, the CDR3 is TGTGCCAGTATGGTCGCTAGCGGGACCCCCCATTACAATGAGCAGTTCTTC.

By share, this clone counts as medium-sized. CDR3 residues: CASSPAFQAGGPHEQYF. The CDR3 nucleotides are TGTGCCAGCAGTCCCGCGTTTCAGGCGGGAGGGCCACACGAGCAGTACTTC. The V and J genes are TRBV27 and TRBJ2-7; 9 bases are shared with TRBD2. The germline V gene has CDR1 MNHEY and CDR2 SMNVEV (reference sequence). CDR3 length equals 17 residues. After removal of 5 bases from V and 5 bases from J, the junction contained 16 bases not matched to a gene.

This clone was counted once. The rearrangement uses TRBV4-1 and TRBJ2-1; possible D gene TRBD2, 7 bases. With 0 bases removed from V and 9 bases from J, the gap between germline ends came to 18 bases. This CDR3 spans 16 amino acids. The germline CDR1 and CDR2 sequences are MGHRA and YSYEKL. The CDR3 sequence is CASSQDGRGGPGEQFF. CDR3 bases: TGCGCCAGCAGCCAAGACGGAAGGGGGGGGCCTGGTGAGCAGTTCTTC.

CDR3 coding DNA: TGTGCCATTTCACCCGGGATGGGGACTGAAGCTTTCTTT. Translation gives CAISPGMGTEAFF. The chain couples TRBV10-3 to TRBJ1-1; D unclear. The CDR3 runs to 13 residues. Trimming took 9 bases from V and 5 from J, leaving 16 bases between them. The germline gives CDR1 ENHRY, CDR2 SYGVKD.

The rearrangement links TRBV27 to TRBJ2-7; no firm D call. Germline CDR1 is MNHEY and CDR2 is SMNVEV (reference sequence). V lost 8 bases, J lost 2 bases, and 10 bases lay in between. The CDR3 has 12 residues. CDR3 sequence reads: CASGQVPYEQYF. The CDR3 DNA is TGTGCCAGCGGGCAGGTACCCTACGAGCAGTACTTC.

The chain recombines TRBV4-3 with TRBJ2-7; a possible D gene is TRBD1 (5 bases). Trimming took off 4 bases at V and 3 bases at J, with 10 bases between the two ends. The CDR3 runs to 13 residues. CDR1 is LGHNA and CDR2 is YSLEER in the germline V gene. CDR3 sequence reads: CASSPDDSYEQYF. In DNA, the CDR3 is TGCGCCAGCAGCCCCGATGACAGCTACGAGCAGTACTTC.

The chain links TRBV5-1 to TRBJ2-6; 12 bases match TRBD1. CDR1 is SGHRS and CDR2 is YFSETQ in the germline V gene. Unmatched junction bases numbered 9, after V lost 5 bases and J lost 0 bases. CDR3 length: 19 amino acids. Here the CDR3 DNA reads TGCGCCAGCAGTTGGGGACAGGGGGCACCTCTCTCTGGGGCCAACGTCCTGACTTTC. Translation: CASSWGQGAPLSGANVLTF.

This clone was seen a handful of times. The gene calls are TRBV18 and TRBJ2-1, with 13 bases aligning to TRBD2. V lost 0 bases to trimming and J lost 0 bases; unmatched junction nucleotides: 5. In germline, CDR1 is KGHSH, CDR2 LQKENI. The CDR3 contains 19 residues. The CDR3 spells CASSPPLAGGLSSYNEQFF. CDR3 sequence (DNA): TGTGCCAGCTCACCACCACTAGCGGGGGGGTTGAGCTCCTACAATGAGCAGTTCTTC.

This rearrangement joins TRBV2 to TRBJ2-3; 9 bases are a match to TRBD2. CDR1 SNHLY and CDR2 FYNNEI come from the germline V gene. With V trimmed by 0 bases and J by 5 bases, 9 bases remained unmatched. The CDR3 sequence is 17 residues long. The CDR3 loop reads CASSEALRGGRKDTQYF. The CDR3 DNA reads TGTGCCAGCAGTGAAGCGTTGCGGGGGGGCCGCAAAGATACGCAGTATTTT.

The chain employs TRBV27 and TRBJ1-1; D uncertain. The CDR3 is 13 residues long. Trimming left V 8 bases short and J 1 base short, with 11 bases between. Looked up from germline, CDR1 is MNHEY and CDR2 is SMNVEV (reference sequence). CDR3 sequence reads: CASRLTPNTEAFF. CDR3 DNA sequence: TGTGCCAGCCGCCTGACACCGAACACTGAAGCTTTCTTT.

With regard to this clone: It may be a read error: a sequence one base away is much more abundant. The chain is built from TRBV28 and TRBJ1-5, with 7 bases identical to TRBD1. This CDR3 is built from 14 residues. The V gene end was trimmed by 4 bases and the J gene end by 1 base; junction bases not matched to a gene: 1. Germline lookup yields CDR1 MDHEN and CDR2 SYDVKM. In DNA form, the CDR3 reads TGTGCCAGCAGTTCGGACAGGAGCAATCAGCCCCAGCATTTT. Amino acid sequence: CASSSDRSNQPQHF.

In this sample, this clone turned up a few times. This chain links TRBV7-8 with TRBJ1-5; D remains unclear. The germline V and J ends were trimmed by 1 base and 3 bases, with 7 bases remaining between them. The CDR3 is made up of 14 amino acids. The germline V gene encodes CDR1 SGHVS and CDR2 FQNEAQ. Written as DNA, the CDR3 is TGTGCCAGCAGCTTAGGCGGAAACAATCAGCCCCAGCATTTT. This gives the protein CASSLGGNNQPQHF.

The chain is built from TRBV5-8 and TRBJ2-5; D perhaps matches TRBD2 (7 bases). V gave up 1 base and J gave up 4 bases, with 14 bases separating them. This CDR3 has 15 residues. From germline, CDR1 is SGHTS and CDR2 YDEGEE. The CDR3 protein is CASSLLQGGGETQYF. CDR3 bases: TGTGCCAGCAGCTTGCTTCAGGGAGGGGGAGAGACCCAGTACTTC.

V usage is TRBV5-1 and J usage is TRBJ2-3; D unresolved. V lost 1 base to trimming and J lost 5 bases, with 11 bases between them. The CDR3 loop spans 14 amino acids. Looked up from germline, CDR1 is SGHRS and CDR2 is YFSETQ. CDR3 sequence: CASSLSVSQDTQYF. In nucleotides, the CDR3 is TGCGCCAGCAGCTTGAGCGTGAGCCAAGATACGCAGTATTTT.

This sequence joins TRBV5-1 and TRBJ1-1; 8 nucleotides agree with TRBD1. V dropped 4 bases and J dropped 4; count of bases not matched to a gene: 9. Germline V gives CDR1 SGHRS, CDR2 YFSETQ. The CDR3 loop spans 15 amino acids. The CDR3: CASSPWTGTGTEAFF. Here the CDR3 DNA reads TGCGCCAGCAGCCCTTGGACAGGGACGGGCACTGAAGCTTTCTTT.

The CDR3 DNA follows: TGTGCCAGCAGCAACTCCCCCACAGATACGCAGTATTTT. It yields the protein CASSNSPTDTQYF. The chain links TRBV11-2 to TRBJ2-3; unclear D gene. V was pared by 5 bases and J by 2 bases, with 8 bases between. Germline V lookup: CDR1 SGHAT, CDR2 FQNNGV. CDR3 length equals 13 residues.

The J gene is TRBJ2-3, the V gene TRBV9; a weak D match, TRBD2 (5 bases). The germline V gene encodes CDR1 SGDLS and CDR2 YYNGEE. There are 15 residues in the CDR3. The V and J ends lost 1 base and 1 base respectively, with 10 bases between them. CDR3 residues: CASSVYSSGTDTQYF. CDR3 in DNA: TGTGCCAGCAGCGTATACAGTAGCGGCACAGATACGCAGTATTTT.

The J gene is TRBJ1-1, the V gene TRBV28; 8 nucleotides line up with TRBD1. The V segment lost 6 bases and the J segment 1 base; nucleotides outside the gene matches: 7. From germline, CDR1 is MDHEN and CDR2 SYDVKM. The length of the CDR3 is 15 residues. The CDR3 DNA reads as TGTGCCAGCAGGCCCGGGACAGGCAGGAACACTGAAGCTTTCTTT. It is translated as CASRPGTGRNTEAFF.

The chain recombines TRBV4-1 with TRBJ1-4, with 9 bases matching TRBD1. The V gene end was trimmed by 2 bases and the J gene end by 4 bases; junction bases not matched to a gene: 8. CDR3 size: 17 residues. The germline V gene encodes CDR1 MGHRA and CDR2 YSYEKL. The CDR3 DNA reads TGCGCCAGCAGCCAACTTACAGGGGGCCCGTTTAATGAAAAACTGTTTTTT. Translation: CASSQLTGGPFNEKLFF.

The CDR3 nucleotides read TGTGCCAGCAGATGGACAGGGGGCAGGGAGACCCAGTACTTC. It yields the protein CASRWTGGRETQYF. The genes are TRBV2 and TRBJ2-5; 11 nucleotides match TRBD1. CDR3 size: 14 residues. CDR1 SNHLY and CDR2 FYNNEI come from the germline V gene. Losses at the gene ends were 6 bases for V and 5 bases for J; bases not matched to a gene: 5.

The gene calls are TRBV5-4 and TRBJ2-5; D might be TRBD2 (6 bases). In germline, CDR1 is SGHNT, CDR2 YYREEE (reference sequence). V gave up 6 bases and J gave up 5 bases, with 17 bases separating them. The CDR3 length is 14 residues. The CDR3 DNA reads as TGTGCCAGCAACCGGCGACTAGTGAGGGAGACCCAGTACTTC. Its protein product is CASNRRLVRETQYF.

The V and J genes are TRBV6-2 or TRBV6-3 and TRBJ2-1; D is perhaps TRBD2 (7 bases). The V gene lost 2 bases and the J gene lost 3 bases, with 8 bases spanning the gap. Germline V gives CDR1 MNHEY, CDR2 SVGEGT. The CDR3 is 14 residues long. This CDR3 is CASSYRGGYNEQFF. For the CDR3, the DNA is TGTGCCAGCAGTTACAGGGGGGGCTACAATGAGCAGTTCTTC.

For this clone: Sequence at one end of the junction differs from germline and may be a read error. The chain uses TRBV9 and TRBJ2-4, with 8 bases aligning to TRBD1. Germline CDR1 and CDR2: SGDLS and YYNGEE. The CDR3 runs 14 residues. CDR3 sequence: CASSAAYRGSVQSF. CDR3 DNA sequence: TGTGCCAGCAGCGCTGCCTACAGGGGGTCGGTGCAAAGCTTC.

The chain is built from TRBV27 and TRBJ1-2; the D gene is possibly TRBD1 (5 bases). Looked up from germline, CDR1 is MNHEY and CDR2 is SMNVEV (reference sequence). Trimming cost V 8 bases and J 2 bases, with 15 bases left between them. The CDR3 has 14 residues. In nucleotides, the CDR3 is TGTGCCAGCCGATCGCGGGGCTACAACTATGGCTACACCTTC. This gives the protein CASRSRGYNYGYTF.